This T cell receptor (beta chain) was documented in a study of cytomegalovirus exposure and HLA in healthy donors. Background on the study: The 100 million to 120 million unique TCR beta sequences, from around 200 million T cells, were found by an earlier analysis. Study-wide points: Fewer N-insertions (relative to the roughly 670-donor mean) were reportedly seen in an Asian-associated ancestry cluster in a later analysis. By a later analysis, the bulk of CMV-associated TCR beta chains appeared HLA-restricted.

CDR1 and CDR2 (germline): ENHRY, SYGVKD. The ends were cut back, 3 bases at V and 1 base at J, with 7 bases in the middle. This CDR3 comprises 14 residues. PCR amplification relied on 60 Vbeta primers (plus 13 Jbeta primers). Sequencing used immunoSEQ multiplex PCR; TCRdb keeps in-frame clones, though not all of them. The table lists 120,000 or so clones, 15% to 17% of them singletons. A few counts support this clone. What it binds is unknown. The sequencing sample was made of PBMCs. J is TRBJ1-5 and V is TRBV10-3; no definite D call. This clonotype was obtained from a woman younger than 35 in good health and CMV-seronegative. This CDR3 reads CAISEDMSNQPQHF. In nucleotides, the CDR3 is TGTGCCATCAGTGAAGACATGAGCAATCAGCCCCAGCATTTT.